These 21 T cell receptor beta chains share one sample of origin, sequenced in a study of blood T cell repertoires in COVID-19. Sequenced by immunoSEQ multiplex PCR; TCRdb stores in-frame clones only, minus some. This table holds some 290,000 clones, about four fifths found once. The specimen sequenced was peripheral blood. These receptors all stem from a woman in her sixties with active or convalescent COVID-19.

The V and J genes are TRBV6-5 and TRBJ2-2, with D hard to call. The ends were cut back, 2 bases at V and 4 bases at J, with 5 bases in the middle. Germline V CDR1 and CDR2: MNHEY, SVGAGI. This CDR3 spans 13 amino acids. The CDR3 sequence is CASSYRVTGELFF. The CDR3 bases are TGTGCCAGCAGTTACCGTGTCACCGGGGAGCTGTTTTTT.

V is TRBV4-3 and J is TRBJ1-1; unclear D gene. CDR1 is LGHNA and CDR2 is YSLEER in the germline V gene. The CDR3 is 15 residues long. V was cut by 4 bases and J by 4 bases, with 16 bases left in between. The CDR3 DNA is TGCGCCAGCAGCCGTTATGGAGGGTTCCGCACTGAAGCTTTCTTT. It specifies CASSRYGGFRTEAFF.

As regards this clone: Other nucleotide sequences in the sample specify the same CDR3. The chain is built from TRBV5-1 and TRBJ1-3; no definite D call. The CDR3 totals 14 residues. With 1 base removed from V and 0 bases from J, the gap between germline ends came to 5 bases. CDR1 is SGHRS, CDR2 YFSETQ, per germline. The CDR3 DNA is TGCGCCAGCAGCTTGACAGTCTCTGGAAACACCATATATTTT. Translation: CASSLTVSGNTIYF.

The V and J genes are TRBV18 and TRBJ2-1; 8 bases agree with TRBD2. Germline CDR1 and CDR2: KGHSH and LQKENI. The CDR3 spans 15 residues. The J segment lost 0 bases and the V segment lost 3 bases, leaving 1 base of the junction unmatched. The CDR3 spells CASSPREGSYNEQFF. In nucleotides, the CDR3 is TGTGCCAGCTCACCTCGGGAGGGCTCCTACAATGAGCAGTTCTTC.

Only a few counts were recorded for this clone. This chain uses TRBV2 with TRBJ1-2; D might be TRBD1 (6 bases). CDR1 and CDR2 (germline): SNHLY, FYNNEI. V lost 6 bases to trimming and J lost 4 bases, with 15 bases between them. This CDR3 spans 14 amino acids. The CDR3 spells CASRGAGEGYGYTF. DNA of the CDR3: TGTGCCAGCAGGGGGGCAGGGGAGGGCTATGGCTACACCTTC.

The CDR3 DNA reads TGTGCCAGCAGCTTATGGGGACTCCCTAGCTATGGCTACACCTTC. Amino acids: CASSLWGLPSYGYTF. The J gene is TRBJ1-2, the V gene TRBV7-7, with D possibly TRBD1 on 5 matching bases. The germline CDR1 and CDR2 sequences are SSHAT and FNYEAQ (reference sequence). The CDR3 covers 15 residues. Trimming stripped 2 bases from V and 4 bases from J, with 14 bases between.

This chain connects TRBV6-6 to TRBJ1-5; D is ambiguous. The CDR3 sequence is 14 residues long. The germline V gene has CDR1 MNHNY and CDR2 SVGAGI (reference sequence). Trimming shortened V by 0 bases and J by 1 base, and 4 bases separated the two germline ends. CDR3 region: CASSYSESNQPQHF. The CDR3 DNA sequence: TGTGCCAGCAGTTACTCGGAGAGCAATCAGCCCCAGCATTTT.

This clone was recorded only once. V gene TRBV7-2 combines with J gene TRBJ2-7, with TRBD2 matching 8 bases. The CDR3 runs 14 residues. Trimming cost V 1 base and J 6 bases; bases outside gene matches: 5. Looked up from germline, CDR1 is SGHTA and CDR2 is FQGNSA. The DNA for the CDR3 is TGTGCCAGCAGCTTAGAACTAGCGGAGTCCGAGCAGTACTTC. It codes for CASSLELAESEQYF.

This sequence joins TRBV7-2 and TRBJ1-5; 7 bases line up with TRBD1. Trimming removed 4 bases from V and 2 bases from J; junction bases left unmatched: 8. Per the germline V gene, CDR1 is SGHTA and CDR2 is FQGNSA. The CDR3 runs 16 residues. The CDR3 DNA sequence: TGTGCCAGCAGCTACCGACAGGGCTTCGGCAATCAGCCCCAGCATTTT. This codes for CASSYRQGFGNQPQHF.

The chain combines TRBV2 with TRBJ1-5, with D possibly TRBD1 on 5 matching bases. Between the trimmed V and J ends, which lost 8 bases and 1 base, there was a span of 15 bases. CDR3 length equals 15 residues. The germline V gene encodes CDR1 SNHLY and CDR2 FYNNEI. CDR3 region: CASGTRGNSNQPQHF. In nucleotides, the CDR3 is TGTGCCAGCGGAACGCGGGGGAACAGCAATCAGCCCCAGCATTTT.

The rearrangement uses TRBV19 and TRBJ1-5; the D gene is possibly TRBD1 (5 bases). This CDR3 is built from 17 residues. From germline, CDR1 is LNHDA and CDR2 SQIVND (reference sequence). V was shortened by 0 bases and J by 5 bases, with 17 bases between the two germline ends. CDR3 sequence reads: CASSIDSAAGRDQPQHF. In DNA, the CDR3 is TGTGCCAGTAGTATAGACTCCGCGGCGGGGCGGGATCAGCCCCAGCATTTT.

Only a few counts were recorded for this clone. In DNA, the CDR3 is TGTGCCAGCAGCCAAGACGCGGTCCGCCGGTATGGCTACACCTTC. It codes for CASSQDAVRRYGYTF. The gene calls are TRBV4-2 and TRBJ1-2, with D hard to call. V lost 0 bases and J 5 bases, leaving 13 bases between the germline ends. The length of the CDR3 is 15 residues. CDR1 LGHNA and CDR2 YNFKEQ come from the germline V gene.

The chain combines TRBV2 with TRBJ2-1, with 8 bases that match TRBD1. Germline CDR1 is SNHLY and CDR2 is FYNNEI. V dropped 10 bases and J dropped 10; count of bases not matched to a gene: 6. The length of the CDR3 is 11 residues. CDR3 sequence: CATGQVDEQFF. CDR3 nucleotide sequence: TGTGCCACGGGACAGGTGGACGAGCAGTTCTTC.

This chain uses TRBV7-2 with TRBJ1-4; 8 bases align to TRBD1. The CDR3 consists of 16 residues. The V and J ends lost 3 bases and 8 bases, in that order; junction bases with no gene match: 11. The V gene's germline CDR1 is SGHTA and CDR2 FQGNSA. Written as DNA, the CDR3 is TGTGCCAGCAGCTTGGACAGGGCCTCACTGGGGGAAAAACTGTTTTTT. Its translation: CASSLDRASLGEKLFF.

This chain links TRBV7-9 with TRBJ2-3; TRBD2 matches 9 bases. The CDR3 totals 15 residues. The V and J ends lost 2 bases and 2 bases, in that order; junction bases with no gene match: 2. CDR1 and CDR2 from the germline V gene are SEHNR and FQNEAQ (reference sequence). The CDR3 coding sequence is TGTGCCAGCAGCTTATCTAGCGGGGACACAGATACGCAGTATTTT. Protein: CASSLSSGDTDTQYF.

V is TRBV12-5 and J is TRBJ2-3, with D possibly TRBD1 on 6 matching bases. The germline V gene encodes CDR1 LGHNT and CDR2 FRNRAP. The ends were cut back, 1 base at V and 4 bases at J, with 12 bases in the middle. CDR3 length equals 15 residues. The DNA for the CDR3 is TGTGCTAGTGGTTTGGAGACAGGAGGTCCAGATACGCAGTATTTT. Encoded protein: CASGLETGGPDTQYF.

The chain employs TRBV28 and TRBJ1-2; weak D call: TRBD1 (5 bases). Germline lookup yields CDR1 MDHEN and CDR2 SYDVKM. This CDR3 is built from 12 residues. The V gene lost 3 bases and the J gene lost 12 bases, with 14 bases spanning the gap. The CDR3 DNA is TGTGCCAGCAGTTTTACCCCCAGGGATCACACCTTC. It encodes CASSFTPRDHTF.

V gene TRBV5-6 combines with J gene TRBJ1-5; no reliable D call. With 2 bases removed from V and 9 bases from J, the gap between germline ends came to 21 bases. The CDR3 is 16 residues long. Germline CDR1 reads SGHDT; CDR2 reads YYEEEE. In DNA form, the CDR3 reads TGTGCCAGCAGCTTAAAGCATGGGCATAGGAATTGGCCCCAGCATTTT. This sequence encodes CASSLKHGHRNWPQHF.

The rearrangement joins TRBV6-5 to TRBJ1-2; D perhaps matches TRBD1 (6 bases). Germline assignment: CDR1 MNHEY and CDR2 SVGAGI. Trimming took off 8 bases at V and 4 bases at J, with 14 bases between the two ends. This CDR3 has 13 amino acids. The CDR3 region is CASVQGSLYGYTF. CDR3 in DNA: TGTGCCAGCGTACAGGGTTCTCTCTATGGCTACACCTTC.

The gene calls are TRBV11-2 and TRBJ2-7; D uncertain. Germline V gives CDR1 SGHAT, CDR2 FQNNGV. The V and J ends lost 3 bases and 3 bases respectively, with 9 bases between them. This CDR3 contains 13 residues. CDR3 region: CASSFSGGYEQYF. In DNA, the CDR3 is TGTGCCAGCAGCTTTTCCGGCGGCTACGAGCAGTACTTC.

This chain uses TRBV9 with TRBJ2-2; the match to TRBD1 covers 8 bases. Losses at the gene ends were 4 bases for V and 4 bases for J; bases not matched to a gene: 6. This CDR3 has 15 amino acids. CDR1 is SGDLS, CDR2 YYNGEE, per germline. CDR3 nucleotide sequence: TGTGCCAGCAGCCCCCGACAGGGGAGCACCGGGGAGCTGTTTTTT. This gives the protein CASSPRQGSTGELFF.